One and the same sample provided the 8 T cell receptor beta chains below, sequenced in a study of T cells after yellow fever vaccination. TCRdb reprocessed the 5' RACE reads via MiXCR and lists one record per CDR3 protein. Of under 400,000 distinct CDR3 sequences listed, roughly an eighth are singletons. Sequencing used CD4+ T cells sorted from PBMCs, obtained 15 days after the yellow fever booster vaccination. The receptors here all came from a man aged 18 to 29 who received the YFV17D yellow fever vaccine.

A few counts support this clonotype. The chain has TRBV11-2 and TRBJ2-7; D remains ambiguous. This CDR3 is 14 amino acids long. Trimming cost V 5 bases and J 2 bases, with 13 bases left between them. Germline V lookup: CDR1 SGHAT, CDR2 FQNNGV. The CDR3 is CASSPQATTYEQYF. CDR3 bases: TGTGCCAGCAGCCCCCAGGCGACAACCTACGAGCAGTACTTC.

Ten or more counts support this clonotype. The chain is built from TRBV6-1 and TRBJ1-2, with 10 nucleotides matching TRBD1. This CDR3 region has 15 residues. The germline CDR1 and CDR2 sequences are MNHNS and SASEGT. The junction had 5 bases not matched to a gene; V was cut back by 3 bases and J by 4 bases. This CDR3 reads CASSDPGQGTYGYTF. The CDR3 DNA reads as TGTGCCAGCAGTGACCCGGGACAGGGGACCTATGGCTACACCTTC.

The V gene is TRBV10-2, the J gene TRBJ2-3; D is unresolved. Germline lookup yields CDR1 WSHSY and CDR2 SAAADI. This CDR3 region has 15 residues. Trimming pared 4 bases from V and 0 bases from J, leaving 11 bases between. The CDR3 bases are TGCGCCAGCAGTGGGTACTCCGCTAGCACAGATACGCAGTATTTT. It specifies CASSGYSASTDTQYF.

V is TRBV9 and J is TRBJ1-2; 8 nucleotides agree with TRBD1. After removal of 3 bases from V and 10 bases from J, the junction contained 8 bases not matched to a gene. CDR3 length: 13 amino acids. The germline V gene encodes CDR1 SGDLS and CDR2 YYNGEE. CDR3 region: CASSGGRGLHYTF. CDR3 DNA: TGTGCCAGCAGCGGCGGCAGGGGGCTTCACTACACCTTC.

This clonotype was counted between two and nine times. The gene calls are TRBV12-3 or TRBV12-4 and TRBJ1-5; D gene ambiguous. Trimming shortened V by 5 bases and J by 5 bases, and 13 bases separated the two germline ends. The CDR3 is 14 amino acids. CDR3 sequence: CASSGAGVYQPQHF. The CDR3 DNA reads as TGTGCCAGCAGTGGCGCAGGTGTTTATCAGCCCCAGCATTTT.

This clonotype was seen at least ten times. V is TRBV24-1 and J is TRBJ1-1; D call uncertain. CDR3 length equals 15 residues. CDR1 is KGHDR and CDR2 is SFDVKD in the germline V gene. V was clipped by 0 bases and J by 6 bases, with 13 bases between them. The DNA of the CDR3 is TGTGCCACCAGTGATTTGGGCACACTCAGGCCTGAAGCTTTCTTT. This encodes CATSDLGTLRPEAFF.

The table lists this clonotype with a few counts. The CDR3: CASSLRKGTDTQYF. In nucleotides, the CDR3 is TGTGCCAGCAGCTTAAGGAAAGGCACAGATACGCAGTATTTT. The rearrangement joins TRBV7-2 to TRBJ2-3; D uncertain. V lost 2 bases to trimming and J lost 1 base, with 7 bases between them. This CDR3 comprises 14 residues. Germline loops: CDR1 SGHTA, CDR2 FQGNSA.

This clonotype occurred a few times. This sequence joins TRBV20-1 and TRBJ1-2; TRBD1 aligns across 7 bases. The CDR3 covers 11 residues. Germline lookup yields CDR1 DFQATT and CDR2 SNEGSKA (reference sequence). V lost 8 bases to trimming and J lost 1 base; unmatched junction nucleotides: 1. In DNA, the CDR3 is TGCAGTCCAGGGGGTAACTATGGCTACACCTTC. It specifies CSPGGNYGYTF.